This T cell receptor beta chain stems from a study of blood T cell repertoires in COVID-19 (TCRdb year 2020). Study-level background: Collaborator samples came from the United States, Italy and Spain and covered acute and convalescent phases of COVID-19. The samples were drawn from the first 160 participants of the ongoing ImmuneRACE study and from 1,254 subjects provided by 6 global collaborators. Where available, HLA class I and class II types were taken from metadata supplied by the sample provider and were not determined by assay-based typing. The material from the prospective study consisted of cDNA or gDNA derived from T cells, B-cell-depleted T cells, or PBMCs. The sample metadata nearly always contained a de-identified subject ID, COVID-19 status, age in years and sex. Subjects who had been exposed to COVID-19, were actively infected with it, or had recovered from it provided the deeply sampled blood TCRbeta repertoires that made up the dataset. The repertoires were made available in a free public database intended to serve as a resource for research on the immune response to SARS-CoV-2. Beyond this particular receptor, the publication reports: The quantity of clinical and demographic metadata differed by source and by participant and was supplied without curation.

Concerning this clone: The antigen this receptor binds is unknown. Base qualities are not provided; no much larger clone lies one nucleotide away.

CDR1 SGHRS and CDR2 YFSETQ were looked up in the germline V gene. Its CDR3 holds 18 amino acids, cysteine through phenylalanine. Just the 54-base CDR3 DNA is kept, in frame starting at base 1. The germline V end is reduced by 2 bases and the J end by 0 bases; junction bases left unmatched: 6. Collaborating institutions collected whole blood in K2EDTA tubes following their own protocols. For TCRbeta analysis, collaborators shipped samples as frozen whole blood, isolated PBMCs, or DNA extracted from either of those sample types. The immunoSEQ Assay, a bias-controlled multiplex PCR, was used to amplify TCRbeta CDR3 regions from genomic DNA. In the source study's methods: The number of nucleated cells in each sample was estimated from the amplification of reference gene primers within the assay. To quantify the absolute abundance of each unique TCRbeta CDR3 rearrangement, sequence reads were collapsed and filtered. Productive Simpson clonality was computed per sample as the square root of Simpson's diversity index over productive rearrangements. Not all clones reach the TCRdb copy of this immuneACCESS table, which keeps in-frame sequences only. Checked studies attribute under half of the gap to unresolved V genes and leave the rest unexplained. V and J calls and clone size come straight from that table; D and trimming were deduced from the DNA. This sample gives some 200,000 clones in total; 86% of them show up just once. The leading ten clones occupy roughly 4.2% of the sample.

The clonotype was recovered from a middle-aged man with acute or convalescent COVID-19. The sequence is built from TRBV5-1 and TRBJ2-3, and TRBD2 matches 13 of the central bases. Sequencing used peripheral blood. The DNA reads TGCGCCAGCAGCTTTGGACTAGCGGGGGCCCCGAGCACAGATACGCAGTATTTT. Translation gives CASSFGLAGAPSTDTQYF.